This entry is about one T cell receptor beta chain. The antigen is undetermined. Primers: 52 TRBV forward and 13 TRBJ reverse. Repertoires were generated with immunoSEQ multiplex PCR, while TCRdb's copy carries only in-frame clones and drops some. The sample has about 35,000 clones, roughly 90% seen once; the top ten hold 2% to 3%. This specimen belongs to a study of regulatory T cells. Study results and limitations: Patient repertoires had restricted TRB V-J pairs and skewed V and J usage, most in Tregs. In CD3G-deficient patients, conventional CD4+ T cells were enriched for hydrophobic CDR3 residues at positions 6 and 7.

All CD3G-deficient patients showed autoimmunity, more severe in two. Patients aged 2 to 39 years had fewer naive and more memory CD4+ and CD8+ T cells. CD4+ T cells were divided by sorting: CD25-high CD127-low Tregs, CD25-low CD127-high conventional cells. V was pared by 5 bases and J by 1 base, with 9 bases between. Germline V gene lookup returns CDR1 MNHNS and CDR2 SASEGT. CDR3 length: 13 amino acids. What was sequenced was conventional CD4+ T cells sorted from blood. This rearrangement joins TRBV6-1 to TRBJ2-7, with D uncertain. The clonotype comes from a person aged 18 to 35 with CD3G deficiency. The CDR3, as DNA: TGTGCCAGCAGTACGGACGGGTCCTACGAGCAGTACTTC. Translation gives CASSTDGSYEQYF.